These T cell receptor beta chains were read from a single sample in a study of CD8 T cells in Susac syndrome. In TCRdb, the immunoSEQ multiplex PCR reads were re-called with MiXCR into one record per CDR3 protein. Found here are over 150,000 distinct CDR3 sequences, 90% to 96% of them singletons; the top ten hold around 0.12%. Sample: CD4+ T cells from PBMCs. These receptors all stem from a human donor with Susac syndrome. CDR3s include the opening cysteine and the closing phenylalanine or tryptophan. D genes are given only for firm matches. The listing skips clone size in some rows; elsewhere it reads once, few, many or a size class.

>TRBJ1-2|NA|NA|TRBV5-1
CASSFRETGTYGYTF
TGCGCCAGCAGCTTCAGGGAAACTGGAACCTATGGCTACACCTTC
>TRBJ2-7|once|NA|TRBV28
CASGLAVRGYEQYF
TGTGCCAGCGGTTTAGCGGTTAGGGGGTACGAGCAGTACTTC
>TRBJ2-2|NA|NA|TRBV3-1
CASSQLGEAGELFF
TGTGCCAGCAGCCAGCTGGGGGAGGCCGGGGAGCTGTTTTTT
>TRBJ1-5|NA|NA|TRBV28
CASSLSGARSNQPQHF
TGTGCCAGCAGTTTATCGGGAGCACGTAGCAATCAGCCCCAGCATTTT
>TRBJ2-5|NA|NA|TRBV5-1
CASSLIGQQETQYF
TGCGCCAGCAGCTTGATCGGACAGCAAGAGACCCAGTACTTC
>TRBJ2-5|NA|TRBD1|TRBV7-2
CASSLTGTGVKTQYF
TGTGCCAGCAGCTTGACCGGGACAGGGGTGAAGACCCAGTACTTC
>TRBJ2-7|NA|NA|TRBV7-6
CASSRRPEGEQYF
TGTGCCAGCAGCCGGCGCCCAGAGGGTGAGCAGTACTTC
>TRBJ2-5|NA|NA|TRBV3-1
CASSPPGWGTQYF
TGTGCCAGCAGCCCCCCGGGATGGGGGACCCAGTACTTC
>TRBJ2-5|NA|TRBD2|TRBV20-1
CSARDLSGLAGVQETQYF
TGCAGTGCTAGAGACCTGTCCGGACTAGCGGGTGTCCAAGAGACCCAGTACTTC
>TRBJ2-5|NA|NA|TRBV7-9
CASSLERMGKETQYF
TGTGCCAGCAGCTTAGAAAGGATGGGTAAAGAGACCCAGTACTTC
>TRBJ2-6|NA|TRBD1|TRBV29-1
CSVGQGLSGANVLTF
TGCAGCGTGGGACAGGGTCTCTCTGGGGCCAACGTCCTGACTTTC
>TRBJ2-4|NA|NA|TRBV12-3/TRBV12-4
CASSFWGDIQYF
TGTGCCAGCAGTTTTTGGGGTGACATTCAGTACTTC
>TRBJ2-2|NA|TRBD2|TRBV5-1
CASKGLNTGELFF
TGCGCCAGCAAGGGACTAAACACCGGGGAGCTGTTTTTT
>TRBJ1-1|NA|NA|TRBV29-1
CSVGVGARRNTEAFF
TGCAGCGTTGGGGTGGGGGCCCGGAGGAACACTGAAGCTTTCTTT
>TRBJ2-6|NA|TRBD1|TRBV7-2
CASSLEGTGIPSVLTF
TGTGCCAGCAGCTTAGAGGGGACAGGGATTCCCAGCGTCCTGACTTTC
>TRBJ2-1|NA|TRBD2|TRBV6-5
CASSGPGTSLRKQFF
TGTGCCAGCAGTGGACCAGGGACTAGCCTACGCAAGCAGTTCTTC
>TRBJ1-2|few|NA|TRBV29-1
CSVSRRGYGYTF
TGCAGCGTTAGTCGGCGGGGATATGGCTACACCTTC
>TRBJ2-5|NA|NA|TRBV15
CATSRGSPGRETQYF
TGTGCCACCAGCAGAGGTTCTCCAGGGCGGGAGACCCAGTACTTC
>TRBJ2-5|NA|NA|TRBV20-1
CSASPKETQYF
TGCAGTGCTAGCCCCAAAGAGACCCAGTACTTC
>TRBJ1-2|NA|TRBD1|TRBV30
CAWSWEGANYGYTF
TGTGCCTGGAGTTGGGAGGGGGCCAACTATGGCTACACCTTC
>TRBJ1-2|NA|NA|TRBV19
CASSETGTRVYGYTF
TGTGCCAGTAGTGAAACCGGGACACGCGTGTATGGCTACACCTTC
>TRBJ2-7|NA|NA|TRBV20-1
CSARDHSNLYEQYF
TGCAGTGCTAGAGATCACAGCAACCTCTACGAGCAGTACTTC
>TRBJ1-1|once|NA|TRBV4-3
CASSQIQGRNTEAFF
TGCGCCAGCAGCCAAATACAGGGCAGGAACACTGAAGCTTTCTTT
>TRBJ2-1|NA|NA|TRBV5-4
CASSSNRGDSYNEQFF
TGTGCCAGCAGCTCAAATCGGGGCGATTCCTACAATGAGCAGTTCTTC
>TRBJ2-3|NA|TRBD2|TRBV29-1
CSVGLWTSGEAGTDTQYF
TGCAGTGTAGGCTTGTGGACTAGCGGGGAGGCTGGCACAGATACGCAGTATTTT
>TRBJ2-1|NA|TRBD1|TRBV6-5
CASSYKGQGHEQFF
TGTGCCAGCAGTTACAAGGGACAGGGACATGAGCAGTTCTTC
>TRBJ2-3|NA|NA|TRBV9
CASSGYREADTQYF
TGTGCCAGCAGCGGCTACAGGGAGGCAGATACGCAGTATTTT
>TRBJ2-3|NA|TRBD1|TRBV29-1
CSVGQVGTDTQYF
TGCAGCGTCGGACAGGTCGGCACAGATACGCAGTATTTT
>TRBJ2-5|NA|NA|TRBV18
CASSQKHQETQYF
TGTGCCAGCTCACAGAAGCACCAAGAGACCCAGTACTTC
>TRBJ2-7|NA|NA|TRBV28
CASSAGLVGSYEQYF
TGTGCCAGCAGTGCCGGACTCGTGGGTTCCTACGAGCAGTACTTC
>TRBJ2-3|NA|NA|TRBV7-2
CASSPRRNTDTQYF
TGTGCCAGCAGCCCCAGACGGAACACAGATACGCAGTATTTT
>TRBJ2-3|NA|NA|TRBV5-4
CASSWVAGPDTQYF
TGTGCCAGCAGCTGGGTCGCAGGGCCAGATACGCAGTATTTT
>TRBJ1-1|NA|NA|TRBV29-1
CSVEDQGDSEAFF
TGCAGCGTTGAAGATCAAGGTGATAGTGAAGCTTTCTTT
>TRBJ2-5|once|TRBD2|TRBV5-1
CASSSPTSGGFQETQYF
TGCGCCAGCAGCTCTCCGACTAGCGGGGGCTTTCAAGAGACCCAGTACTTC
>TRBJ2-5|NA|NA|TRBV28
CASSSLQLARETQYF
TGTGCCAGCAGTTCCCTCCAGCTAGCGAGGGAGACCCAGTACTTC
>TRBJ1-2|NA|NA|TRBV5-6
CASSLGRSGSWIYGYTF
TGTGCCAGCAGCTTGGGTCGTTCGGGATCCTGGATTTATGGCTACACCTTC
>TRBJ2-6|NA|TRBD1|TRBV18
CASTGQGASSGANVLTF
TGTGCCAGCACCGGACAGGGGGCTAGCTCTGGGGCCAACGTCCTGACTTTC
>TRBJ1-3|NA|NA|TRBV4-1
CASRASGKGAGNTIYF
TGCGCCAGCCGTGCCTCAGGGAAAGGAGCTGGAAACACCATATATTTT
>TRBJ2-3|NA|NA|TRBV7-2
CASSPVGSRTDTQYF
TGTGCCAGCAGCCCAGTTGGCAGCCGCACAGATACGCAGTATTTT
>TRBJ2-6|few|NA|TRBV28
CASSFRAGANVLTF
TGTGCCAGCAGTTTCCGCGCGGGGGCCAACGTCCTGACTTTC